The 13 T cell receptor beta chains reported below all come from one sample, sequenced in a study of Ad26.COV2.S vaccination and SARS-CoV-2 variants. Produced via immunoSEQ multiplex PCR; TCRdb's table is partial and in-frame only. Among about 350,000 clones listed, 92% were seen once. The starting material was peripheral blood, obtained after recovery from COVID-19. The receptors stem from a human donor who had recovered from COVID-19.

The V gene is TRBV9, the J gene TRBJ2-3; 11 bases fit TRBD2. Germline trimming cut 0 bases from V and 3 bases from J; bases unmatched to any gene: 3. The germline V gene encodes CDR1 SGDLS and CDR2 YYNGEE. The CDR3 has 16 amino acids. CDR3 nucleotide sequence: TGTGCCAGCAGCGTAGAGGTAGCGGGGGGGACAGATACGCAGTATTTT. Its protein is CASSVEVAGGTDTQYF.

This clone appeared a few times. This chain links TRBV6-5 with TRBJ1-3; D call uncertain. In germline, CDR1 is MNHEY, CDR2 SVGAGI. The germline V and J ends were trimmed by 6 bases and 2 bases, with 11 bases remaining between them. This CDR3 spans 14 amino acids. CDR3 region: CASSPRLAGNTIYF. CDR3 in DNA: TGTGCCAGCAGCCCCCGTTTGGCTGGAAACACCATATATTTT.

This clone was recorded only once. The chain is built from TRBV6-5 and TRBJ1-2; D might be TRBD1 (5 bases). CDR1 and CDR2 (germline): MNHEY, SVGAGI. This CDR3 comprises 13 residues. Trimming took 3 bases from V and 4 from J, leaving 9 bases between them. The CDR3 DNA is TGTGCCAGCAGTTATGGGGGATCCTATGGCTACACCTTC. It yields the protein CASSYGGSYGYTF.

A single count supports this clone. The CDR3 DNA reads as TGTGCCATCAGATATAGACAGGGTAGCTCCTACGAGCAGTACTTC. Its protein product is CAIRYRQGSSYEQYF. The rearrangement links TRBV10-3 to TRBJ2-7, with TRBD1 matching 7 bases. J lost 0 bases, V lost 6 bases, and 8 bases had no gene match. The CDR3 sequence is 15 residues long. Germline loops: CDR1 ENHRY, CDR2 SYGVKD.

The chain combines TRBV3-1 (or the pseudogene TRBV3-2) with TRBJ1-1; TRBD1 might be the D (5 bases). The CDR3 has 14 residues. The V end was cut by 4 bases, the J end by 1 base, with 10 bases between. Germline V gene sequence: CDR1 LGHDT, CDR2 YNNKEL (reference sequence). CDR3 coding DNA: TGTGCCAGCAGCCCAGACGGGGCGAACACTGAAGCTTTCTTT. Protein product: CASSPDGANTEAFF.

This rearrangement joins TRBV7-9 to TRBJ1-2; D gene uncertain. V was trimmed by 2 bases and J by 4 bases, leaving 5 bases between them. CDR1 is SEHNR and CDR2 is FQNEAQ in the germline V gene (reference sequence). CDR3 length: 12 amino acids. The CDR3 DNA sequence: TGTGCCAGCAGCTTACCCCGCTATGGCTACACCTTC. Translation: CASSLPRYGYTF.

This CDR3 is CASSLEGPVDYGYTF. CDR3 DNA: TGCGCCAGCAGCTTGGAAGGGCCGGTCGACTATGGCTACACCTTC. The rearrangement uses TRBV5-1 and TRBJ1-2; no firm D call. Trimming stripped 0 bases from V and 3 bases from J, with 12 bases between. This CDR3 contains 15 residues. CDR1 and CDR2 from the germline V gene are SGHRS and YFSETQ.

For the CDR3, the DNA is TGTGCCAGCAGTCTGAACAGGGGAAATTCACCCCTCCACTTT. Translating it yields CASSLNRGNSPLHF. The chain links TRBV6-2 or TRBV6-3 to TRBJ1-6; 7 bases are a match to TRBD1. Per germline, CDR1 MNHEY and CDR2 SVGEGT. The length of the CDR3 is 14 residues. Losses at the gene ends were 5 bases for V and 7 bases for J; bases not matched to a gene: 5.

This rearrangement joins TRBV5-8 to TRBJ1-6; 9 positions agree with TRBD1. Germline V CDR1 and CDR2: SGHTS, YDEGEE. V gave up 4 bases and J gave up 6 bases; unmatched junction bases: 5. This CDR3 has 15 amino acids. The CDR3 nucleotides read TGTGCCAGCAGCCAGGGACAGGGACCTAATTCACCCCTCCACTTT. Protein: CASSQGQGPNSPLHF.

The rearrangement links TRBV2 to TRBJ1-1; 8 bases agree with TRBD1. CDR3 length: 13 amino acids. After removal of 3 bases from V and 4 bases from J, the junction contained 1 base not matched to a gene. Germline assignment: CDR1 SNHLY and CDR2 FYNNEI. The CDR3 nucleotides read TGTGCCAGCAGTGACCAGGGGGCCACTGAAGCTTTCTTT. It is translated as CASSDQGATEAFF.

This clone has a single count. The rearrangement links TRBV7-9 to TRBJ1-2; TRBD1 is a possible D gene (6 bases). V lost 0 bases and J lost 0, with 14 bases in between. This CDR3 region has 17 residues. Per the germline V gene, CDR1 is SEHNR and CDR2 is FQNEAQ (reference sequence). The CDR3 protein is CASSLAPTGLSNYGYTF. CDR3 nucleotide sequence: TGTGCCAGCAGCTTAGCGCCGACAGGCCTCTCTAACTATGGCTACACCTTC. Complete variable domain (other parts from reference TRBV7-9 and TRBJ1-2): DTGVSQNPRHKITKRGQNVTFRCDPISEHNRLYWYRQTLGQGPEFLTYFQNEAQLEKSRLLSDRFSAERPKGSFSTLEIQRTEQGDSAMYLCASSLAPTGLSNYGYTFGSGTRLTVV.

The V gene is TRBV2, the J gene TRBJ2-1, with 7 bases identical to TRBD1. V shed 7 bases, J shed 2 bases, and the junction held 5 bases outside the gene matches. In germline, CDR1 is SNHLY, CDR2 FYNNEI. The CDR3 totals 14 residues. CDR3 nucleotides: TGTGCCAGCAAACCGGACAGGACCTACAATGAGCAGTTCTTC. Translated, it gives CASKPDRTYNEQFF.

This rearrangement joins TRBV7-6 to TRBJ2-2, with TRBD1 as a possible D gene (7 bases). The CDR3 runs 16 residues. Looked up from germline, CDR1 is SGHVS and CDR2 is FNYEAQ. Trimming took off 3 bases at V and 4 bases at J, with 15 bases between the two ends. The CDR3 nucleotides are TGTGCCAGCAGCTTCGGTGGAGGGGGCCCCACCGGGGAGCTGTTTTTT. Amino acids: CASSFGGGGPTGELFF.